This entry concerns a single T cell receptor beta chain. The CDR3 sequence is 16 residues long. Trimming cost V 6 bases and J 4 bases, with 18 bases left between them. TCRdb fed the RT-PCR reads into MiXCR, producing one record per CDR3 protein. The sample shows about 680,000 distinct CDR3 sequences, about 14% of them seen only once. Sequenced sample: memory CD4+ T cells from blood. This clonotype originated in a female donor in good health, serving as a healthy control. The chain carries TRBV12-3 or TRBV12-4 and TRBJ2-2, with a possible D match to TRBD2 (7 bases). In DNA, the CDR3 is TGTGCCAGCAGCCAGTTCGGGGGGCTGAGCACCGGGGAGCTGTTTTTT. It translates to CASSQFGGLSTGELFF.